The 14 T cell receptor beta chains below were found in one sample sequenced in a study of CD8 T cells in ankylosing spondylitis. MiXCR was run by TCRdb on the 5' RACE reads, yielding one entry per CDR3 protein. Of under 200,000 distinct CDR3 sequences in the sample, around 10% were seen once. Sequenced: blood, either unsorted or a sorted T cell fraction (not recorded which). Source of these receptors: a male donor with ankylosing spondylitis or in good health (not recorded which).

This clonotype came up many times. The chain employs TRBV6-5 and TRBJ2-7; D possibly corresponds to TRBD1 (5 bases). The CDR3 sequence is 15 residues long. Germline CDR1 is MNHEY and CDR2 is SVGAGI. Between the trimmed V and J ends, which lost 0 bases and 1 base, there was a span of 10 bases. The CDR3 loop reads CASSYSRQGSYEQYF. The CDR3 region has the DNA TGTGCCAGCAGTTACTCGCGCCAGGGTTCCTACGAGCAGTACTTC.

Only a few counts were recorded for this clonotype. This chain uses TRBV7-7 with TRBJ2-5; 7 nucleotides match TRBD2. This CDR3 region has 14 residues. V lost 1 base to trimming and J lost 4 bases; unmatched junction nucleotides: 3. The germline V gene has CDR1 SSHAT and CDR2 FNYEAQ (reference sequence). The CDR3 sequence: CASSLVPGGETQYF. CDR3 coding DNA: TGTGCCAGCAGCTTAGTCCCGGGGGGAGAGACCCAGTACTTC.

V gene TRBV12-3 or TRBV12-4 combines with J gene TRBJ1-2; no reliable D call. The CDR3 length is 13 residues. V lost 4 bases and J lost 2, with 8 bases in between. The CDR3 region has the DNA TGTGCCAGCAGTTCAAGCCAGAACTATGGCTACACCTTC. As protein: CASSSSQNYGYTF.

This clonotype was seen ten or more times. The rearrangement uses TRBV20-1 and TRBJ1-2, with TRBD1 matching over 11 bases. Looked up from germline, CDR1 is DFQATT and CDR2 is SNEGSKA (reference sequence). After removal of 5 bases from V and 2 bases from J, the junction contained 13 bases not matched to a gene. The CDR3 runs 17 residues. The DNA of the CDR3 is TGCAGTGCTTGGGATCGGGACAGGGGGACGGCAAACTATGGCTACACCTTC. Translating gives CSAWDRDRGTANYGYTF.

The table lists this clonotype with a few counts. The chain has TRBV6-2 or TRBV6-3 and TRBJ2-7; possibly TRBD2 for D (5 bases). This CDR3 spans 13 amino acids. The V end was cut by 6 bases, the J end by 3 bases, with 12 bases between. Germline assignment: CDR1 MNHEY and CDR2 SVGEGT. The CDR3 protein is CASRRTADYEQYF. DNA for the CDR3: TGTGCCAGCAGGAGGACTGCGGACTACGAGCAGTACTTC.

This clonotype was picked up a small number of times. The V and J genes are TRBV10-1 and TRBJ2-7; the match to TRBD2 covers 9 bases. J gave up 4 bases and V 2 bases, and 3 bases lay outside the gene matches. This CDR3 spans 14 amino acids. CDR1 is WNHNN, CDR2 SYGVQD, per germline (reference sequence). CDR3 in DNA: TGCGCCAGCAGTGAGGGACTAGCGCTTTACGAGCAGTACTTC. Translated: CASSEGLALYEQYF.

This clonotype has only a few counts. The chain recombines TRBV6-1 with TRBJ2-2; 8 positions match TRBD2. Germline CDR1 is MNHNS and CDR2 is SASEGT. This CDR3 has 15 residues. V lost 6 bases and J lost 5; bases outside the gene matches: 8. The DNA for the CDR3 is TGTGCCAGCAGCCCCCCGCCGGGGGGGACCGGGGAGCTGTTTTTT. Its protein product is CASSPPPGGTGELFF.

This clonotype was observed at least ten times. The chain combines TRBV6-2 or TRBV6-3 with TRBJ2-5; 11 nucleotides align to TRBD2. The ends lost 6 bases at V and 4 bases at J; junction bases unmatched: 13. This CDR3 region has 17 residues. CDR1 and CDR2 (germline): MNHEY, SVGEGT. The CDR3 DNA follows: TGTGCCAGCAGAGGTCCCGGGACTAGCGGCATGAGAGAGACCCAGTACTTC. This sequence encodes CASRGPGTSGMRETQYF.

This clonotype appeared many times. The rearrangement uses TRBV29-1 and TRBJ1-2; 7 bases map to TRBD1. V lost 3 bases to trimming and J lost 3 bases; unmatched junction nucleotides: 4. CDR3 size: 13 residues. Germline CDR1 and CDR2: SQVTM and ANQGSEA. CDR3 bases: TGCAGCGTTGACGACAGGGAATACTATGGCTACACCTTC. It encodes CSVDDREYYGYTF. The whole variable domain, remainder taken from reference TRBV29-1 and TRBJ1-2, is SAVISQKPSRDICQRGTSLTIQCQVDSQVTMMFWYRQQPGQSLTLIATANQGSEATYESGFVIDKFPISRPNLTFSTLTVSNMSPEDSSIYLCSVDDREYYGYTFGSGTRLTVV.

This clonotype came up many times. At one end, the junction sequence differs from germline, possibly due to a read error. V and J are TRBV9 and TRBJ1-2, with 9 bases aligning to TRBD1. The CDR3 extends over 12 amino acids. CDR1 is SGDLS, CDR2 YYNGEE, per germline. Here the CDR3 DNA reads TGTGCCAGCAGCCGGGACAGGGTGGTAGCCGTCTTC. This sequence encodes CASSRDRVVAVF.

This clonotype was counted ten times or more. This chain joins TRBV12-3 or TRBV12-4 and TRBJ2-2, with D possibly matching TRBD1 (6 bases). The CDR3 sequence is 14 residues long. Deletions cut 6 bases from V and 5 bases from J, with 13 bases between. CDR3 bases: TGTGCCAGCAGCGACAGGCAGAGGACCGGGGAGCTGTTTTTT. Translation: CASSDRQRTGELFF.

This clonotype showed up many times. The CDR3: CATSDPGLAEAEQFF. The CDR3, as DNA: TGTGCCACCAGTGACCCCGGACTAGCGGAGGCTGAGCAGTTCTTC. The rearrangement uses TRBV24-1 and TRBJ2-1; TRBD2 aligns across 10 bases. CDR3 length: 15 amino acids. The V segment lost 4 bases and the J segment 9 bases; nucleotides outside the gene matches: 8. Germline CDR1 reads KGHDR; CDR2 reads SFDVKD.

This clonotype came up many times. J is TRBJ2-1 and V is TRBV5-1; maybe TRBD1 (5 bases). The CDR3 covers 15 residues. Germline CDR1 reads SGHRS; CDR2 reads YFSETQ. The germline V and J ends were trimmed by 0 bases and 3 bases, with 10 bases remaining between them. The CDR3 loop is CASSLAATDYNEQFF. Written as DNA, the CDR3 is TGCGCCAGCAGCTTGGCAGCGACAGACTACAATGAGCAGTTCTTC.

This clonotype was detected a few times. J is TRBJ2-3 and V is TRBV7-2; TRBD2 agrees at 8 bases. The germline CDR1 and CDR2 sequences are SGHTA and FQGNSA. V dropped 5 bases and J dropped 2; count of bases not matched to a gene: 6. This CDR3 is 15 amino acids long. CDR3 in amino acids: CASSLGLATTDTQYF. The CDR3 DNA reads as TGTGCCAGCAGCCTCGGACTAGCAACCACAGATACGCAGTATTTT.